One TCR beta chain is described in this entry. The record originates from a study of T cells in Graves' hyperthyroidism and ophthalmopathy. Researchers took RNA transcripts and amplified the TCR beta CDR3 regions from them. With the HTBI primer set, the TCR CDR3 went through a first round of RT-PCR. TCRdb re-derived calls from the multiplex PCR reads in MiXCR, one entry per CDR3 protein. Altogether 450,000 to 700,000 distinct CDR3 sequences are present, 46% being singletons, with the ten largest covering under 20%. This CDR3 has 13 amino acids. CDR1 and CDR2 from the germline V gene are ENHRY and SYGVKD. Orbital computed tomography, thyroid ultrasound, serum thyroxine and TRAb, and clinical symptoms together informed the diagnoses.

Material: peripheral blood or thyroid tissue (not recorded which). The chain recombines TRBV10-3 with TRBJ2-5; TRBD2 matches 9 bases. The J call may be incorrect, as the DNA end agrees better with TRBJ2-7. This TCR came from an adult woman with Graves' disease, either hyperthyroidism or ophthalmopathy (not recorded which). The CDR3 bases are TGTGCCATCACCCTAGCGGGAACGGACGAGCAGTACTTC. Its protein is CAITLAGTDEQYF.